This TCR beta chain was recovered during a study of CD8+ T cells in alopecia areata. This CDR3 has 15 amino acids. The ends were cut back, 4 bases at V and 4 bases at J, with 14 bases in the middle. Germline V gene sequence: CDR1 MGHRA, CDR2 YSYEKL. In the case of this clone: What it binds is unknown.

Isolation of CD4+ and CD8+ T cells from PBMCs was achieved by sorting. Study results and limitations: Mice showed TCR sharing more clearly than patients did, possibly owing to HLA. The study found higher clonality in lesional than normal scalp, especially in alopecia totalis/universalis.

RNA, once extracted, was reverse transcribed into cDNA for use as the sequencing template. Assay used: immunoSEQ multiplex PCR; TCRdb lists only in-frame clones, some missing. The sample has about 200,000 clones, approximately 60% seen once. This sequence originates from a human donor in good health. V gene TRBV4-1 combines with J gene TRBJ1-5, with no clear D. Sequenced material: CD8+ T cells sorted from blood. Here the CDR3 reads CASSPLGRENQPQHF. The DNA for the CDR3 is TGCGCCAGCAGCCCCTTAGGACGGGAAAATCAGCCCCAGCATTTT.